This entry lists 28 T cell receptor beta chains sequenced from one sample in a study of type 1 regulatory T cells. Study-wide points: Tr1 cells had a more restricted TCR repertoire than non-Tr1 cells.

The antigens these receptors bind are not known. TCRdb reprocessed the reads via MiXCR and lists one record per CDR3 protein. The sample has 5,000 to 6,500 distinct CDR3 sequences, over 25% seen once. Sequenced sample: cultured type 1 regulatory T (Tr1) cells, either the whole culture or a sorted fraction (not recorded which). The receptors were sampled from a human donor in good health.

With regard to this clonotype: One end of the junction fails to match germline, which may point to a read error. The rearrangement uses TRBV6-1 and TRBJ2-2; D may be TRBD2 (6 bases). Germline CDR1 reads MNHNS; CDR2 reads SASEGT. The CDR3 covers 16 residues. CDR3 in amino acids: CASSGVFGANAGGLFF. CDR3 DNA sequence: TGTGCCAGCAGTGGTGTTTTCGGGGCAAACGCCGGGGGGCTGTTTTTT.

This clonotype came up many times. The gene calls are TRBV7-9 and TRBJ2-2, with a possible D match to TRBD2 (5 bases). This CDR3 contains 12 residues. V lost 6 bases and J 7 bases, leaving 9 bases between the germline ends. In germline, CDR1 is SEHNR, CDR2 FQNEAQ (reference sequence). The CDR3 DNA follows: TGTGCCAGCAGAAGAGGAGGCGGGGAGCTGTTTTTT. It encodes CASRRGGGELFF.

This clonotype has a count of ten or more. This chain uses TRBV24-1 with TRBJ2-3; D is uncertain. The CDR3 is 11 amino acids. Per the germline V gene, CDR1 is KGHDR and CDR2 is SFDVKD. Trimming shortened V by 8 bases and J by 6 bases, and 8 bases separated the two germline ends. CDR3 amino acids: CATILVDTQYF. The CDR3 region has the DNA TGTGCCACCATCCTCGTTGATACGCAGTATTTT.

This clonotype is deemed medium-sized. V gene TRBV10-3 combines with J gene TRBJ2-3; 8 nucleotides agree with TRBD2. After removal of 11 bases from V and 2 bases from J, the junction contained 9 bases not matched to a gene. Germline V CDR1 and CDR2: ENHRY, SYGVKD. The CDR3 consists of 14 residues. The CDR3 region is CALRPGGPTDTQYF. In DNA, the CDR3 is TGTGCCCTCCGACCGGGGGGGCCCACAGATACGCAGTATTTT.

As for this clonotype: A much larger clonotype is one base distant, so this may be a read error. The chain carries TRBV18 and TRBJ2-3; D gene unclear. Germline V CDR1 and CDR2: KGHSH, LQKENI. There are 13 residues in the CDR3. The CDR3 nucleotides are TGTGTCAGCTCACCTAGGCAGACAGATACGCAGTATTTT. Encoded protein: CVSSPRQTDTQYF.

As to this clonotype: A junction boundary mismatches the germline segment, possibly from a read error. V is TRBV7-2 and J is TRBJ2-7; no reliable D call. The germline V gene encodes CDR1 SGHTA and CDR2 FQGNSA. CDR3 length: 13 residues. CDR3 region: CACSLARTYEQYF. CDR3 bases: TGTGCCTGCAGCTTAGCCAGGACCTACGAGCAGTACTTC.

This clonotype is large in the sample. The chain has TRBV3-1 and TRBJ2-3; no reliable D call. Germline V gene lookup returns CDR1 LGHDT and CDR2 YNNKEL (reference sequence). Trimming cost V 6 bases and J 4 bases, with 14 bases left between them. The CDR3 spans 14 residues. The CDR3 protein is CASRRNGGADTQYF. The CDR3 DNA follows: TGTGCCAGCAGGCGGAACGGTGGGGCAGATACGCAGTATTTT.

CDR3 sequence reads: CSARLAGARAKNIQYF. CDR3 nucleotides: TGCAGTGCTAGACTAGCGGGGGCGAGAGCCAAAAACATTCAGTACTTC. This chain uses TRBV20-1 with TRBJ2-4, with 10 nucleotides matching TRBD2. This CDR3 has 16 amino acids. Germline CDR1 and CDR2: DFQATT and SNEGSKA (reference sequence). Trimming at V came to 2 bases and at J to 0 bases, leaving 4 bases not matched to a gene.

This clonotype counts as medium-sized (0.01 to 0.1%). V gene TRBV4-2 combines with J gene TRBJ1-1, with 8 bases fitting TRBD1. Germline values: CDR1 LGHNA, CDR2 YNFKEQ. The junction had 3 bases not matched to a gene; V was cut back by 3 bases and J by 0 bases. The CDR3 sequence is 15 residues long. CDR3 residues: CASSQTGDMNTEAFF. In DNA, the CDR3 is TGTGCCAGCAGCCAGACAGGGGACATGAACACTGAAGCTTTCTTT.

Regarding this clonotype: Compared with germline, one end of the junction differs, possibly owing to a read error. The V gene is TRBV18, the J gene TRBJ1-6; perhaps TRBD1 as D (6 bases). The CDR3 is 15 amino acids. The germline gives CDR1 KGHSH, CDR2 LQKENI. CDR3 sequence reads: CARSPPTGGYSPLHF. CDR3 in DNA: TGTGCCAGATCACCCCCGACAGGTGGTTATTCACCCCTCCACTTT.

This clonotype qualifies as medium-sized. V and J are TRBV12-3 or TRBV12-4 and TRBJ1-1; TRBD1 agrees at 7 bases. With 7 bases clipped from V and 5 bases from J, the junction kept 10 bases outside the gene matches. The CDR3 sequence is 14 residues long. CDR3 in amino acids: CASTPAGGRTEAFF. The CDR3 DNA sequence: TGTGCCAGCACCCCGGCAGGGGGAAGGACTGAAGCTTTCTTT.

This clonotype was seen a handful of times. The rearrangement uses TRBV6-2 or TRBV6-3 and TRBJ1-1, with no clear D. This CDR3 has 15 amino acids. Germline V CDR1 and CDR2: MNHEY, SVGEGT. The V and J ends lost 2 bases and 0 bases respectively, with 10 bases between them. CDR3 nucleotides: TGTGCCAGCAGTTACCCGATAGGGATGAACACTGAAGCTTTCTTT. It translates to CASSYPIGMNTEAFF.

As for this clonotype: This likely came from a read error, as a far larger clone is one base away. The rearrangement links TRBV4-2 to TRBJ2-5, with a possible D match to TRBD2 (5 bases). This CDR3 region has 15 residues. The germline V gene encodes CDR1 LGHNA and CDR2 YNFKEQ. The CDR3: CASSVDAWAGETKYF. CDR3 nucleotides: TGTGCCAGCAGCGTAGATGCGTGGGCCGGGGAGACCAAGTACTTC.

Notes on this clonotype: This could be a read error, since a much larger clone is one nucleotide away. This sequence joins TRBV5-1 and TRBJ1-1; 9 bases align to TRBD1. The germline gives CDR1 SGHRS, CDR2 YFSETQ. The V gene end was trimmed by 5 bases and the J gene end by 2 bases; junction bases not matched to a gene: 7. CDR3 length equals 15 residues. The CDR3 here is CASSLGTGINTEAFF. As DNA, the CDR3 is TGCGCCAGCAGTCTCGGGACAGGGATCAACACTGAAGCTTTCTTT.

In its sample, this clonotype is large. The chain has TRBV7-9 and TRBJ2-2, with 7 bases fitting TRBD1. Germline V CDR1 and CDR2: SEHNR, FQNEAQ (reference sequence). J lost 5 bases, V lost 4 bases, and 10 bases had no gene match. The CDR3 loop spans 16 amino acids. This chain's CDR3 is CASSYRTGGWTGELFF. The CDR3 DNA follows: TGTGCCAGCAGCTACCGGACAGGTGGTTGGACCGGGGAGCTGTTTTTT. The whole variable domain, remainder taken from reference TRBV7-9 and TRBJ2-2, is DTGVSQNPRHKITKRGQNVTFRCDPISEHNRLYWYRQTLGQGPEFLTYFQNEAQLEKSRLLSDRFSAERPKGSFSTLEIQRTEQGDSAMYLCASSYRTGGWTGELFFGEGSRLTVL.

This clonotype turned up a few times. This chain connects TRBV18 to TRBJ2-7; D is possibly TRBD1 (8 bases). Germline V gene sequence: CDR1 KGHSH, CDR2 LQKENI. The CDR3 spans 15 residues. The V end lost 3 bases, the J end lost 2 bases, and 14 bases lay between the germline ends. The CDR3 nucleotides read TGTGCCAGCTCACCCCTACAGGGGGGGACCTACGAGCAGTACTTC. It codes for CASSPLQGGTYEQYF.

This clonotype has at least ten counts. The rearrangement joins TRBV6-2 or TRBV6-3 to TRBJ1-1; weak D call: TRBD1 (5 bases). The CDR3 spans 13 residues. V lost 3 bases to trimming and J lost 4 bases, with 9 bases between them. CDR1 MNHEY and CDR2 SVGEGT come from the germline V gene. The CDR3 loop is CASSYLGTTEAFF. The DNA of the CDR3 is TGTGCCAGCAGTTATCTGGGGACCACTGAAGCTTTCTTT.

This clonotype was counted many times. This CDR3 reads CASSERGGSYGYTF. For the CDR3, the DNA is TGTGCCAGCAGTGAACGGGGCGGCAGCTATGGCTACACCTTC. The chain employs TRBV2 and TRBJ1-2; D possibly corresponds to TRBD1 (5 bases). V was shortened by 2 bases and J by 4 bases, with 11 bases between the two germline ends. CDR1 SNHLY and CDR2 FYNNEI come from the germline V gene. The CDR3 contains 14 residues.

This clonotype appeared many times. The chain recombines TRBV29-1 with TRBJ1-1; no definite D call. This CDR3 has 11 residues. The germline V gene has CDR1 SQVTM and CDR2 ANQGSEA. With 8 bases removed from V and 7 bases from J, the gap between germline ends came to 14 bases. The CDR3 loop reads CSPSREGEAFF. For the CDR3, the DNA is TGCAGCCCGTCAAGGGAGGGTGAAGCTTTCTTT. Full variable domain (rest looked up from reference TRBV29-1 and TRBJ1-1): SAVISQKPSRDICQRGTSLTIQCQVDSQVTMMFWYRQQPGQSLTLIATANQGSEATYESGFVIDKFPISRPNLTFSTLTVSNMSPEDSSIYLCSPSREGEAFFGQGTRLTVV.

As to this clonotype: The CDR3 does not close with the conserved phenylalanine or tryptophan, likely indicating a read error. V and J are TRBV4-2 and TRBJ1-2, with D possibly matching TRBD1 (5 bases). CDR1 and CDR2 from the germline V gene are LGHNA and YNFKEQ. Trimming shortened V by 1 base and J by 1 base, and 10 bases separated the two germline ends. The CDR3 covers 15 residues. CDR3 nucleotide sequence: TGTGCCAGCAGCCAAGCGACGACAGTTAACTATGGCTACACCTTA. This gives the protein CASSQATTVNYGYTL.

This clonotype showed up just a few times. The CDR3, as DNA: TGCAGTGCTAGAGAATTCCAACGCACCTACGAGCAGTACTTC. Translating gives CSAREFQRTYEQYF. V is TRBV20-1 and J is TRBJ2-7; D remains unclear. The V end lost 0 bases, the J end lost 2 bases, and 11 bases lay between the germline ends. The CDR3 spans 14 residues. Germline V lookup: CDR1 DFQATT, CDR2 SNEGSKA (reference sequence).

This clonotype counts as medium-sized. The chain employs TRBV10-3 and TRBJ2-7; TRBD2 aligns across 9 bases. The CDR3 length is 15 residues. Per germline, CDR1 ENHRY and CDR2 SYGVKD. Unmatched junction bases numbered 6, after V lost 4 bases and J lost 2 bases. In DNA form, the CDR3 reads TGTGCCATCAGTGTTGGTAGCGGGGGACCCTACGAGCAGTACTTC. Translating it yields CAISVGSGGPYEQYF.

This chain uses TRBV28 with TRBJ1-1; D unresolved. The CDR3 has 13 residues. Trimming stripped 7 bases from V and 7 bases from J, with 16 bases between. CDR1 is MDHEN, CDR2 SYDVKM, per germline. CDR3 region: CASNTQPVVEAFF. The CDR3 nucleotides read TGTGCCAGCAACACACAGCCGGTGGTTGAAGCTTTCTTT.

The sample holds many counts of this clonotype. This sequence joins TRBV12-3 or TRBV12-4 and TRBJ2-1; 7 bases fit TRBD2. With 4 bases clipped from V and 6 bases from J, the junction kept 9 bases outside the gene matches. The CDR3 is 15 amino acids. The CDR3 loop reads CASSSETGLVNEQFF. The CDR3 DNA sequence: TGTGCCAGCAGTTCCGAGACTGGACTAGTCAATGAGCAGTTCTTC.

By its share, this clonotype is medium-sized. The chain joins TRBV7-9 to TRBJ2-1; TRBD1 agrees at 10 bases. Germline CDR1 and CDR2: SEHNR and FQNEAQ (reference sequence). Trimming removed 4 bases from V and 4 bases from J; junction bases left unmatched: 1. This CDR3 is 14 amino acids long. CDR3 region: CASSSGQGYNEQFF. The CDR3 DNA is TGTGCCAGCAGCTCGGGACAGGGGTACAATGAGCAGTTCTTC.

This clonotype occurred many times. The CDR3 here is CAISPSRTSGGSTDTQYF. The CDR3 DNA reads TGTGCCATCAGCCCCTCTCGGACTAGCGGGGGCAGCACAGATACGCAGTATTTT. The rearrangement uses TRBV10-3 and TRBJ2-3; TRBD2 aligns across 13 bases. Germline trimming cut 6 bases from V and 0 bases from J; bases unmatched to any gene: 9. The CDR3 consists of 18 residues. CDR1 is ENHRY, CDR2 SYGVKD, per germline.

Worth noting for this clonotype: A much larger clone lies one base from this, so it may be a read error. Likely a read error: the CDR3 ends without its conserved phenylalanine or tryptophan. The J gene is TRBJ2-3, the V gene TRBV12-3 or TRBV12-4; TRBD2 agrees at 11 bases. V shed 3 bases and J 4 bases; nucleotides not matched to a gene: 9. This CDR3 region has 17 residues. The CDR3 here is CASSFPALAGVSDTQYL. In nucleotides, the CDR3 is TGTGCCAGCAGTTTCCCGGCACTAGCGGGGGTGTCAGATACGCAGTATCTT.

The rearrangement joins TRBV6-5 to TRBJ2-3; D is undetermined. The CDR3 is made up of 13 amino acids. Deletions cut 7 bases from V and 1 base from J, with 9 bases between. Germline-derived CDR1 and CDR2 are MNHEY and SVGAGI. The DNA for the CDR3 is TGTGCCAGCAAGCCGCGCCGCACAGATACGCAGTATTTT. Residues: CASKPRRTDTQYF.